The clone carrying this T cell receptor beta chain was recorded only once. What it binds is not known. These data come from a study of cytomegalovirus exposure and HLA in healthy donors. CDR1 MNHEY and CDR2 SMNVEV come from the germline V gene (reference sequence). Trimming pared 2 bases from V and 0 bases from J, leaving 14 bases between. The CDR3 is made up of 16 amino acids. The table came from immunoSEQ multiplex PCR; TCRdb's copy has only in-frame clones and leaves some out. The data hold 90,000 to 110,000 clones, with about 88% observed a single time. Study-wide findings and caveats: In vitro checks showed that a few CMV-associated chains really do target CMV antigens. The dataset shows that most TCR sequences were rare, while some public TCRs occurred in many donors. According to the study, some 160 TCR beta chains were cytomegalovirus-associated. The tendency of first-cohort TCR clusters to co-occur in the approximately 120 validation repertoires was identified by a subsequent analysis.

This sequence originates from a woman between 18 and 29 years old in good health and CMV-seropositive. The chain links TRBV27 to TRBJ2-7; D is unresolved. The material sequenced was PBMCs. CDR3 sequence reads: CASSLRSRPSSYEQYF. CDR3 coding DNA: TGTGCCAGCAGTTTACGGTCGCGCCCTAGCTCCTACGAGCAGTACTTC.